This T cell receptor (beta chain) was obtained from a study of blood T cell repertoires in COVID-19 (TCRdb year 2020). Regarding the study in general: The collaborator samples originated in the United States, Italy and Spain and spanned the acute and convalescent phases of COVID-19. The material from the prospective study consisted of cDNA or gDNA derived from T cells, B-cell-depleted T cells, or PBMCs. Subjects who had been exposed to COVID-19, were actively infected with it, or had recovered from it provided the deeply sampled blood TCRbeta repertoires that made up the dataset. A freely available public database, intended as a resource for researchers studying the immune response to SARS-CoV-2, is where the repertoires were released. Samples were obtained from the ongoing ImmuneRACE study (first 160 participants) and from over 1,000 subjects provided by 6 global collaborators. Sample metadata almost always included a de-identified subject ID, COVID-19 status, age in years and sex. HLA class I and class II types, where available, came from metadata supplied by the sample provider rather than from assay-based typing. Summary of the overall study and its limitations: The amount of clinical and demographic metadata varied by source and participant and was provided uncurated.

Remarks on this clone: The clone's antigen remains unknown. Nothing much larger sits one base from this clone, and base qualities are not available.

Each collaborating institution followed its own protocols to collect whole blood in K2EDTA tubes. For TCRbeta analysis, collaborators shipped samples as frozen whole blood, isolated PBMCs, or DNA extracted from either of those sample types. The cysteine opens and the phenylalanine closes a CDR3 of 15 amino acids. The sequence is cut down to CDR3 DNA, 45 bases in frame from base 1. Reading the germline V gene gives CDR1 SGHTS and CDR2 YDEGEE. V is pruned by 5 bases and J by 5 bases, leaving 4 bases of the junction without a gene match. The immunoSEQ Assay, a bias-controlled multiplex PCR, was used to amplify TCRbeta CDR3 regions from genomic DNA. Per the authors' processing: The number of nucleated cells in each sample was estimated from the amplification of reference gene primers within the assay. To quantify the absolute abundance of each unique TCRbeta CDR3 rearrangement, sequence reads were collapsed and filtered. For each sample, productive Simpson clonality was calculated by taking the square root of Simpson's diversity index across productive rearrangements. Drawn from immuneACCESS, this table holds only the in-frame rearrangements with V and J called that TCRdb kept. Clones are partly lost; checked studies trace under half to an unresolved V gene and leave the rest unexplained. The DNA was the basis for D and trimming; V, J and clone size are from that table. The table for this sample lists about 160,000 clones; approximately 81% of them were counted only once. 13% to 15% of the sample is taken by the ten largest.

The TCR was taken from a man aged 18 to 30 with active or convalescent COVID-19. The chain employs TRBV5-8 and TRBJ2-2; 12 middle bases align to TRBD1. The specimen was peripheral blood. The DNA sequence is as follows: TGTGCCAGCAGAGGGGACAGGGGGCGGACCGGGGAGCTGTTTTTT. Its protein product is CASRGDRGRTGELFF.